Presented here are 21 T cell receptor beta chains from one specimen sequenced in a study of cytotoxic CD8 clonotypes in ibrutinib-treated CLL. Assay: immunoSEQ multiplex PCR; the TCRdb copy retains only in-frame clones and omits some. Among 45,000 or so clones listed, about 70% were seen once. The input for sequencing was PBMCs, taken after 12 months of ibrutinib treatment. The source is a human donor with chronic lymphocytic leukemia.

Only a few counts were recorded for this clone. The gene calls are TRBV10-1 and TRBJ1-1, with D uncertain. Germline values: CDR1 WNHNN, CDR2 SYGVQD (reference sequence). Between the trimmed V and J ends, which lost 1 base and 8 bases, there was a span of 11 bases. CDR3 length: 13 amino acids. CDR3 loop: CASSEYKRSEAFF. CDR3 nucleotide sequence: TGCGCCAGCAGTGAGTACAAGCGATCCGAAGCTTTCTTT.

This clone was seen more than once but under ten times. The chain uses TRBV28 and TRBJ1-5; D is perhaps TRBD1 (6 bases). This CDR3 spans 13 amino acids. Germline V CDR1 and CDR2: MDHEN, SYDVKM. Trimming removed 7 bases at V and 4 bases at J, with 11 bases between. DNA of the CDR3: TGTGCCAGCATCGGGCAGGGGAATCAGCCCCAGCATTTT. This encodes CASIGQGNQPQHF.

This sequence joins TRBV30 and TRBJ2-3, with D perhaps matching TRBD1 (5 bases). V lost 2 bases and J 3 bases, leaving 12 bases between the germline ends. CDR1 and CDR2 (germline): GTSNPN, SVGIG (reference sequence). The CDR3 is 14 amino acids. CDR3 sequence (DNA): TGTGCCTGGAGTCAGGACACGGGTACAGATACGCAGTATTTT. Its translation: CAWSQDTGTDTQYF.

The genes are TRBV5-6 and TRBJ1-2; D may be TRBD1 (6 bases). The length of the CDR3 is 14 residues. V was pared by 0 bases and J by 4 bases, with 10 bases between. Germline values: CDR1 SGHDT, CDR2 YYEEEE. The CDR3 bases are TGTGCCAGCAGCTTGGATGGACAGCCCTATGGCTACACCTTC. Translating gives CASSLDGQPYGYTF.

The chain is built from TRBV10-3 and TRBJ1-4; 7 nucleotides agree with TRBD1. The CDR3 length is 14 residues. The V segment lost 6 bases and the J segment 7 bases; nucleotides outside the gene matches: 8. Germline CDR1 and CDR2: ENHRY and SYGVKD. In DNA form, the CDR3 reads TGTGCCATCAGCCCCGGGACAGCCCGTGAAAAACTGTTTTTT. Its translation: CAISPGTAREKLFF.

The rearrangement joins TRBV6-5 to TRBJ2-7; D gene uncertain. The V end lost 5 bases, the J end lost 3 bases, and 8 bases lay between the germline ends. This CDR3 has 12 amino acids. CDR1 MNHEY and CDR2 SVGAGI come from the germline V gene. The CDR3 loop reads CASSPASYEQYF. CDR3 bases: TGTGCCAGCAGTCCCGCTAGCTACGAGCAGTACTTC.

The chain recombines TRBV7-2 with TRBJ2-1; possibly TRBD1 for D (5 bases). There are 14 residues in the CDR3. The V end lost 5 bases, the J end lost 6 bases, and 14 bases lay between the germline ends. In germline, CDR1 is SGHTA, CDR2 FQGNSA. CDR3 in DNA: TGTGCCAGCAGCCTAACGCCAAGGGGCAATGAGCAGTTCTTC. Its translation: CASSLTPRGNEQFF.

This clone was detected only a few times. The chain employs TRBV2 and TRBJ1-5; D possibly corresponds to TRBD1 (5 bases). Germline lookup yields CDR1 SNHLY and CDR2 FYNNEI. Trimming took off 3 bases at V and 4 bases at J, with 10 bases between the two ends. This CDR3 is 14 amino acids long. CDR3 DNA sequence: TGTGCCAGCAGTGACAGGGTGGGTAATCAGCCCCAGCATTTT. It translates to CASSDRVGNQPQHF.

The rearrangement uses TRBV5-4 and TRBJ1-1; 7 nucleotides line up with TRBD1. Germline CDR1 is SGHNT and CDR2 is YYREEE (reference sequence). V shed 3 bases, J shed 4 bases, and the junction held 6 bases outside the gene matches. The CDR3 spans 14 residues. This CDR3 reads CASSSRQGSTEAFF. In DNA, the CDR3 is TGTGCCAGCAGCTCAAGACAGGGTTCCACTGAAGCTTTCTTT.

Only one count was recorded for this clone. The chain uses TRBV27 and TRBJ2-5; D unclear. The V end was cut by 6 bases, the J end by 2 bases, with 10 bases between. The CDR3 extends over 13 amino acids. Germline-derived CDR1 and CDR2 are MNHEY and SMNVEV (reference sequence). CDR3 in DNA: TGTGCCAGCAGCCAATTTAATCAAGAGACCCAGTACTTC. Translating it yields CASSQFNQETQYF.

The V call is TRBV4-1, the J call TRBJ1-2; no reliable D call. The germline V gene has CDR1 MGHRA and CDR2 YSYEKL. This CDR3 has 14 amino acids. Trimming shortened V by 1 base and J by 6 bases, and 12 bases separated the two germline ends. The CDR3 loop reads CASSQVREKNGYTF. The CDR3 coding sequence is TGCGCCAGCAGCCAAGTTAGGGAGAAAAATGGCTACACCTTC.

The table lists this clone with a few counts. This chain uses TRBV19 with TRBJ1-2; D ambiguous. This CDR3 region has 15 residues. Germline V gene data show CDR1 as LNHDA and CDR2 as SQIVND (reference sequence). Trimming took off 3 bases at V and 0 bases at J, with 11 bases between the two ends. The CDR3 region is CASSIRTKANYGYTF. In DNA form, the CDR3 reads TGTGCCAGTAGTATTCGAACCAAAGCTAACTATGGCTACACCTTC.

The sample holds a few counts of this clone. J is TRBJ2-1 and V is TRBV27, with D perhaps assigned TRBD1 or TRBD2 (5 bases each). With 4 bases removed from V and 8 bases from J, the gap between germline ends came to 15 bases. CDR1 and CDR2 (germline): MNHEY, SMNVEV (reference sequence). The CDR3 runs to 14 residues. CDR3 DNA: TGTGCCAGCAGTTACGGGACCACGGGCCATGAGCAGTTCTTC. It translates to CASSYGTTGHEQFF.

The V gene is TRBV7-2, the J gene TRBJ1-3, with D possibly TRBD1 on 6 matching bases. CDR3 length: 14 amino acids. Per the germline V gene, CDR1 is SGHTA and CDR2 is FQGNSA. Trimming left V 1 base short and J 4 bases short, with 8 bases between. The CDR3 coding sequence is TGTGCCAGCAGCTTAGGGGACACGGGAAACACCATATATTTT. Translated, it gives CASSLGDTGNTIYF.

The chain uses TRBV5-5 and TRBJ2-1, with 9 bases lining up with TRBD1. The V gene end was trimmed by 0 bases and the J gene end by 10 bases; junction bases not matched to a gene: 8. The CDR3 is made up of 15 amino acids. Per germline, CDR1 SGHKS and CDR2 YYEKEE (reference sequence). The CDR3 protein is CASSLAMGQGVEQFF. DNA for the CDR3: TGTGCCAGCAGCTTGGCCATGGGACAGGGAGTAGAGCAGTTCTTC. Full variable domain (outside the CDR3, taken from reference TRBV5-5 and TRBJ2-1): DAGVTQSPTHLIKTRGQQVTLRCSPISGHKSVSWYQQVLGQGPQFIFQYYEKEERGRGNFPDRFSARQFPNYSSELNVNALLLGDSALYLCASSLAMGQGVEQFFGPGTRLTVL.

This clone appeared once. CDR3 bases: TGTGCCAGCAAGGGGCCAACGAACACTGAAGCTTTCTTT. Amino acids: CASKGPTNTEAFF. This chain connects TRBV6-6 to TRBJ1-1; a weak D match, TRBD1 (5 bases). Germline CDR1 reads MNHNY; CDR2 reads SVGAGI (reference sequence). The V and J ends lost 7 bases and 1 base respectively, with 10 bases between them. The CDR3 loop spans 13 amino acids.

The rearrangement links TRBV9 to TRBJ1-1; D is unresolved. CDR1 is SGDLS, CDR2 YYNGEE, per germline. V was clipped by 0 bases and J by 0 bases, with 9 bases between them. The CDR3 is 15 residues long. The CDR3 protein is CASSVGGTLNTEAFF. The CDR3 coding sequence is TGTGCCAGCAGCGTAGGGGGTACCTTGAACACTGAAGCTTTCTTT.

Only a few counts were recorded for this clone. The chain carries TRBV28 and TRBJ1-5, with 7 bases that match TRBD1. CDR1 is MDHEN and CDR2 is SYDVKM in the germline V gene. Trimming removed 7 bases from V and 4 bases from J; junction bases left unmatched: 7. This CDR3 comprises 14 residues. Written as DNA, the CDR3 is TGTGCCAGCAAACAGGGGCTTCAGAATCAGCCCCAGCATTTT. Translated, it gives CASKQGLQNQPQHF.

This clone was recorded once. This chain joins TRBV29-1 and TRBJ2-5, with D possibly TRBD2 on 6 matching bases. The CDR3 consists of 13 residues. V was pared by 0 bases and J by 3 bases, with 8 bases between. Germline CDR1 and CDR2: SQVTM and ANQGSEA. The CDR3 DNA reads TGCAGCGTTGAAGAGGGGGGAAAAGAGACCCAGTACTTC. It encodes CSVEEGGKETQYF.

This clone was picked up one time. This chain connects TRBV5-1 to TRBJ2-1; 16 bases align to TRBD2. V was clipped by 0 bases and J by 9 bases; unmatched bases: 3. Per the germline V gene, CDR1 is SGHRS and CDR2 is YFSETQ. There are 16 residues in the CDR3. CDR3 residues: CASSLAGTSGRGEQFF. CDR3 DNA sequence: TGCGCCAGCAGCTTGGCCGGGACTAGCGGGAGGGGTGAGCAGTTCTTC.

The chain has TRBV9 and TRBJ1-1; D might be TRBD1 (5 bases). The germline V and J ends were trimmed by 0 bases and 1 base, with 7 bases remaining between them. Germline-derived CDR1 and CDR2 are SGDLS and YYNGEE. The CDR3 runs to 14 residues. The CDR3 is CASSVEGRNTEAFF. DNA of the CDR3: TGTGCCAGCAGCGTAGAGGGGCGGAACACTGAAGCTTTCTTT.